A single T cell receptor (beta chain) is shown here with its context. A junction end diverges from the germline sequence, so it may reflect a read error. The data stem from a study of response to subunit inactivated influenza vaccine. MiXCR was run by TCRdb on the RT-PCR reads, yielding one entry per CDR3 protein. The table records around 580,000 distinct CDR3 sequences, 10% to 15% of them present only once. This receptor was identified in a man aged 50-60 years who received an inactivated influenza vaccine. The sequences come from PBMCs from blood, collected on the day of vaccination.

The CDR3 region has the DNA TGTGACAGCAGTTTACTGGGTAGCGGGGGTCGAGGAGATACGCAGTCTTTT. It encodes CDSSLLGSGGRGDTQSF. The J gene is TRBJ2-3, the V gene TRBV12-3 or TRBV12-4; 9 nucleotides line up with TRBD2. The length of the CDR3 is 17 residues.